The 20 T cell receptor beta chains below come from one sample, sequenced in a study of vaccination effects on CD4 cells after COVID-19. No antigen has been assigned to these receptors. Sequencing was performed with immunoSEQ multiplex PCR; in TCRdb, only in-frame clones are kept and a portion is missing. The sample lists tens of thousands of clones, around 67% occurring once. CD4+ T cell isolation took place after about 11 days of culture. Material: CD4+ T cells from PBMCs cultured without peptide, obtained before COVID-19 vaccination. These receptors were taken from a human donor who received a COVID-19 vaccine.

In its sample, this clone ranks as medium-sized (0.01 to 0.1%). CDR3 DNA: TGTGCCATCAGTGATTCCGGGACAGTAAACACTGAAGCTTTCTTT. Its translation is CAISDSGTVNTEAFF. The chain joins TRBV10-3 to TRBJ1-1; 7 nucleotides line up with TRBD1. This CDR3 has 15 amino acids. The trim removed 3 bases at V and 2 bases at J, leaving 6 bases unmatched. Germline CDR1 is ENHRY and CDR2 is SYGVKD.

The V call is TRBV30, the J call TRBJ2-3; unclear D gene. Germline values: CDR1 GTSNPN, CDR2 SVGIG (reference sequence). The CDR3 consists of 11 residues. Trimming took off 5 bases at V and 2 bases at J, with 5 bases between the two ends. In nucleotides, the CDR3 is TGTGCCTGGGAGATCACAGATACGCAGTATTTT. Its protein product is CAWEITDTQYF.

The chain recombines TRBV18 with TRBJ1-2; TRBD1 matches at 7 bases. V dropped 4 bases and J dropped 6; count of bases not matched to a gene: 5. Germline V CDR1 and CDR2: KGHSH, LQKENI. CDR3 size: 13 residues. This CDR3 reads CASSRETGDGYTF. The DNA of the CDR3 is TGTGCCAGCTCACGAGAAACAGGGGATGGCTACACCTTC.

V gene TRBV7-9 combines with J gene TRBJ2-7; 7 bases are shared with TRBD1. The CDR3 extends over 14 amino acids. Germline CDR1 SEHNR, CDR2 FQNEAQ (reference sequence). The V and J ends lost 5 bases and 4 bases, in that order; junction bases with no gene match: 8. The CDR3 sequence: CASSPLDRAYEQYF. The CDR3 DNA is TGTGCCAGCAGCCCGCTCGACAGGGCTTACGAGCAGTACTTC.

This clone occurred once. The rearrangement uses TRBV9 and TRBJ2-7; D is possibly TRBD1 (6 bases). The CDR3 is 15 amino acids. CDR1 and CDR2 from the germline V gene are SGDLS and YYNGEE. V was clipped by 4 bases and J by 3 bases, with 17 bases between them. The CDR3 DNA follows: TGTGCCAGCAGCCCCTGGGACAAATCCTTCTACGAGCAGTACTTC. Translated, it gives CASSPWDKSFYEQYF.

The rearrangement links TRBV6-1 to TRBJ1-2; D is ambiguous. V was trimmed by 2 bases and J by 0 bases, leaving 7 bases between them. The CDR3 is 14 amino acids. CDR1 MNHNS and CDR2 SASEGT come from the germline V gene. The CDR3, as DNA: TGTGCCAGCAGTGAATACATATCTAACTATGGCTACACCTTC. It yields the protein CASSEYISNYGYTF.

V gene TRBV2 combines with J gene TRBJ2-5; 11 nucleotides agree with TRBD2. This CDR3 is 15 amino acids long. V gave up 3 bases and J gave up 6 bases; unmatched junction bases: 6. The germline gives CDR1 SNHLY, CDR2 FYNNEI. CDR3 sequence reads: CASSDGSGRGKTQYF. The CDR3 DNA is TGTGCCAGCAGTGATGGTAGCGGGAGGGGGAAGACCCAGTACTTC. Variable domain in full (rest from reference TRBV2 and TRBJ2-5): EPEVTQTPSHQVTQMGQEVILRCVPISNHLYFYWYRQILGQKVEFLVSFYNNEISEKSEIFDDQFSVERPDGSNFTLKIRSTKLEDSAMYFCASSDGSGRGKTQYFGPGTRLLVL.

V and J are TRBV4-2 and TRBJ1-1; 7 bases fit TRBD1. The CDR3 length is 14 residues. Germline V gene lookup returns CDR1 LGHNA and CDR2 YNFKEQ. V was clipped by 1 base and J by 3 bases; unmatched bases: 2. The CDR3 spells CASSQADRDTEAFF. In DNA, the CDR3 is TGTGCCAGCAGCCAAGCCGACAGGGACACTGAAGCTTTCTTT.

The chain links TRBV6-6 to TRBJ2-1; 8 bases agree with TRBD2. Germline CDR1 and CDR2: MNHNY and SVGAGI (reference sequence). Losses at the gene ends were 5 bases for V and 4 bases for J; bases not matched to a gene: 16. CDR3 size: 18 residues. CDR3: CASSRIGVGRERYNEQFF. DNA for the CDR3: TGTGCCAGCAGTCGGATTGGGGTCGGGAGGGAACGTTACAATGAGCAGTTCTTC.

The chain uses TRBV11-2 and TRBJ1-6, with a weak D call TRBD1 (5 bases). V was pared by 1 base and J by 13 bases, with 11 bases between. Germline loops: CDR1 SGHAT, CDR2 FQNNGV. The CDR3 loop spans 13 amino acids. DNA for the CDR3: TGTGCCAGCAGCTTAGGAGGCCGACAGCCCCTCCACTTT. As protein: CASSLGGRQPLHF.

This rearrangement joins TRBV6-4 to TRBJ1-5; D perhaps matches TRBD1 (5 bases). Germline CDR1 and CDR2: MRHNA and SNTAGT. This CDR3 has 13 residues. Deletions cut 3 bases from V and 7 bases from J, with 10 bases between. CDR3 in DNA: TGTGCCAGCAGTGAGGACATTGGCCAGCCCCAGCATTTT. Translated: CASSEDIGQPQHF.

The chain combines TRBV7-2 with TRBJ2-5; D unresolved. The CDR3 length is 13 residues. Germline V gene lookup returns CDR1 SGHTA and CDR2 FQGNSA. V was shortened by 3 bases and J by 3 bases, with 8 bases between the two germline ends. Here the CDR3 reads CASSLVSEETQYF. CDR3 bases: TGTGCCAGCAGCTTGGTGTCCGAAGAGACCCAGTACTTC.

This clone showed up just a few times. The chain joins TRBV7-9 to TRBJ1-1; 8 bases line up with TRBD1. Trimming cost V 7 bases and J 0 bases; bases outside gene matches: 10. CDR3 length equals 16 residues. Looked up from germline, CDR1 is SEHNR and CDR2 is FQNEAQ (reference sequence). The CDR3 region is CASTPIPGQVNTEAFF. DNA of the CDR3: TGTGCCAGCACCCCTATACCGGGACAGGTGAACACTGAAGCTTTCTTT.

In its sample, this clone was seen once. The rearrangement links TRBV10-3 to TRBJ2-7; tentative D call: TRBD1 (6 bases). Germline V gives CDR1 ENHRY, CDR2 SYGVKD. This CDR3 has 14 residues. V shed 6 bases and J shed 6 bases, with 18 bases lying between them. The CDR3 DNA reads TGTGCCATCAGCCACTCTACAGGGAGCGCCGAGCAGTACTTC. Amino acid sequence: CAISHSTGSAEQYF.

The chain carries TRBV6-6 and TRBJ1-1; no clear D gene. The CDR3 consists of 14 residues. The germline V and J ends were trimmed by 8 bases and 2 bases, with 15 bases remaining between them. The germline V gene encodes CDR1 MNHNY and CDR2 SVGAGI (reference sequence). The CDR3 sequence is CASLENSPNTEAFF. In DNA form, the CDR3 reads TGTGCCAGCTTAGAGAATTCACCAAACACTGAAGCTTTCTTT.

The chain employs TRBV5-1 and TRBJ2-2; the match to TRBD1 covers 10 bases. Germline V lookup: CDR1 SGHRS, CDR2 YFSETQ. J lost 3 bases, V lost 3 bases, and 2 bases had no gene match. This CDR3 has 15 amino acids. The CDR3 spells CASSSGTGDTGELFF. DNA of the CDR3: TGCGCCAGCAGCTCCGGGACAGGGGACACCGGGGAGCTGTTTTTT.

The gene calls are TRBV6-5 and TRBJ2-1; perhaps TRBD1 as D (5 bases). In germline, CDR1 is MNHEY, CDR2 SVGAGI. V gave up 2 bases and J gave up 1 base, with 9 bases separating them. The length of the CDR3 is 15 residues. CDR3: CASSYEAGSYNEQFF. In DNA, the CDR3 is TGTGCCAGCAGTTACGAGGCAGGGTCCTACAATGAGCAGTTCTTC.

This clone has just one count. This chain uses TRBV10-1 with TRBJ2-3, with D unclear. Germline loops: CDR1 WNHNN, CDR2 SYGVQD (reference sequence). This CDR3 region has 12 residues. V was cut by 0 bases and J by 5 bases, with 3 bases left in between. CDR3 loop: CASSESIDTQYF. The CDR3, as DNA: TGCGCCAGCAGTGAGTCGATAGATACGCAGTATTTT.

The V gene is TRBV18, the J gene TRBJ2-7; D not resolved. Between the trimmed V and J ends, which lost 6 bases and 2 bases, there was a span of 17 bases. The CDR3 is 15 residues long. Germline lookup yields CDR1 KGHSH and CDR2 LQKENI. DNA for the CDR3: TGTGCCAGCTCTCAACAGCCCACCGCAACCTACGAGCAGTACTTC. It specifies CASSQQPTATYEQYF. The full variable domain, with the rest looked up from reference TRBV18 and TRBJ2-7, is NAGVMQNPRHLVRRRGQEARLRCSPMKGHSHVYWYRQLPEEGLKFMVYLQKENIIDESGMPKERFSAEFPKEGPSILRIQQVVRGDSAAYFCASSQQPTATYEQYFGPGTRLTVT.

The table lists this clone with a few counts. The chain couples TRBV7-8 to TRBJ1-5, with unresolved D. This CDR3 comprises 13 residues. Germline CDR1 is SGHVS and CDR2 is FQNEAQ. The germline V and J ends were trimmed by 1 base and 11 bases, with 12 bases remaining between them. CDR3 residues: CASSLEGHESQHF. The CDR3 nucleotides read TGTGCCAGCAGCTTAGAGGGCCATGAGTCCCAGCATTTT. The variable domain in full, completed from reference TRBV7-8 and TRBJ1-5, reads GAGVSQSPRYKVAKRGQDVALRCDPISGHVSLFWYQQALGQGPEFLTYFQNEAQLDKSGLPSDRFFAERPEGSVSTLKIQRTQQEDSAVYLCASSLEGHESQHFGDGTRLSIL.